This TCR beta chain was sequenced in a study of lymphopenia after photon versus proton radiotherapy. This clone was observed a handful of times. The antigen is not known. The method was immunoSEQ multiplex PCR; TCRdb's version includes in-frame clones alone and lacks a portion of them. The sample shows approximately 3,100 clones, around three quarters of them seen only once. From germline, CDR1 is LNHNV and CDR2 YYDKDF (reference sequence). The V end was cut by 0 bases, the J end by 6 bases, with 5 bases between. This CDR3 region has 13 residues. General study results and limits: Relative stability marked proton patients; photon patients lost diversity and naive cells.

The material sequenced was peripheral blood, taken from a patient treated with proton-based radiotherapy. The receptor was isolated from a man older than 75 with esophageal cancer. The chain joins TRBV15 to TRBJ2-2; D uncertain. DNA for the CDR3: TGTGCCACCAGCAGAGATTCAGCCGGGGAGCTGTTTTTT. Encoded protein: CATSRDSAGELFF. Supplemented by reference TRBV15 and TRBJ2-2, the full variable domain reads DAMVIQNPRYQVTQFGKPVTLSCSQTLNHNVMYWYQQKSSQAPKLLFHYYDKDFNNEADTPDNFQSRRPNTSFCFLDIRSPGLGDTAMYLCATSRDSAGELFFGEGSRLTVL.